This passage covers 29 T cell receptor beta chains from one sample sequenced in a study of vaccination and CD4 T cells after COVID-19 (dated by TCRdb to the early 2020s). The method behind the library was PCR. For sequencing, an Illumina iSeq 100 was employed. DNA from cultured CD4+ T cells was subjected to TCR sequencing with the Oncomine TCR Beta short-read assay at the Johns Hopkins FTIC core. TCRdb trimmed the raw reads at Q25, called clones with MiXCR and kept productive beta chains. Every entry covers one CDR3 protein and lists the most common genes and DNA from its rows. The sample table contains several thousand distinct CDR3 sequences; only one count was recorded for roughly 50% of them. Approximately 19% of the sample is in the top ten clones. The treatment or condition label, read with the paper, signifies: approximately 11-day PBMC culture with coronavirus spike peptide pools or control peptides (ViraFEST assay).

These receptors have no known antigen. The sequencing sample was made of CD4+ T cells from blood, cultured in vitro. These receptors were collected from a human donor who had recovered from COVID-19.

V usage is TRBV7-2 and J usage is TRBJ2-4; no clear D. This CDR3 contains 17 residues. Germline V lookup: CDR1 SGHTA, CDR2 FQGNSA. With 5 bases removed from V and 0 bases from J, the gap between germline ends came to 17 bases. This CDR3 is CASSQRPLLLAKNIQYF. The CDR3 DNA reads as TGTGCCAGCAGCCAACGTCCCCTACTGCTAGCCAAAAACATTCAGTACTTC.

The chain links TRBV9 to TRBJ2-1; TRBD2 is a possible D gene (6 bases). The germline V and J ends were trimmed by 2 bases and 4 bases, with 13 bases remaining between them. The CDR3 has 15 residues. Germline CDR1 reads SGDLS; CDR2 reads YYNGEE. The chain's CDR3 is CASSVRQRVYNEQFF. CDR3 nucleotide sequence: TGTGCCAGCAGCGTCAGACAGCGGGTTTACAATGAGCAGTTCTTC.

Written as DNA, the CDR3 is TGTGCCACCAGCAGAGATTTGGCAAAGCGGGAGAGCTCCTACGAGCAGTACTTC. Protein sequence: CATSRDLAKRESSYEQYF. The rearrangement uses TRBV15 and TRBJ2-7; the match to TRBD2 covers 8 bases. The CDR3 runs 18 residues. Germline V CDR1 and CDR2: LNHNV, YYDKDF (reference sequence). Trimming took 0 bases from V and 0 from J; bases not matched to a gene: 10. Drawing the rest from reference TRBV15 and TRBJ2-7, the complete variable domain is DAMVIQNPRYQVTQFGKPVTLSCSQTLNHNVMYWYQQKSSQAPKLLFHYYDKDFNNEADTPDNFQSRRPNTSFCFLDIRSPGLGDTAMYLCATSRDLAKRESSYEQYFGPGTRLTVT.

This chain connects TRBV20-1 to TRBJ1-5; the D is unclear. The CDR3 runs to 13 residues. The V end was cut by 7 bases, the J end by 4 bases, with 14 bases between. CDR1 and CDR2 (germline): DFQATT, SNEGSKA (reference sequence). CDR3 nucleotides: TGCAGTGTTCCAAGGCCCGGGAATCAGCCCCAGCATTTT. This gives the protein CSVPRPGNQPQHF.

The gene calls are TRBV19 and TRBJ1-2; 7 bases agree with TRBD1. Per germline, CDR1 LNHDA and CDR2 SQIVND (reference sequence). Germline trimming cut 11 bases from V and 5 bases from J; bases unmatched to any gene: 5. This CDR3 has 11 residues. CDR3 protein: CAGGTEYGYTF. CDR3 nucleotide sequence: TGTGCCGGTGGGACAGAATATGGCTACACCTTC.

The chain employs TRBV7-3 and TRBJ2-1; 8 bases are a match to TRBD2. With 4 bases clipped from V and 8 bases from J, the junction kept 7 bases outside the gene matches. The germline V gene encodes CDR1 SGHTA and CDR2 FQGTGA. This CDR3 has 14 residues. Written as DNA, the CDR3 is TGTGCCAGCAGCTCCGGGGGGGGATACGATGAGCAGTTCTTC. It encodes CASSSGGGYDEQFF.

This clonotype showed up just a few times. The chain recombines TRBV28 with TRBJ1-5; 7 bases map to TRBD1. V dropped 1 base and J dropped 3; count of bases not matched to a gene: 3. Germline assignment: CDR1 MDHEN and CDR2 SYDVKM. This CDR3 has 15 residues. The CDR3 region has the DNA TGTGCCAGCAGTTTATTGACAGGGCCCAATCAGCCCCAGCATTTT. Protein product: CASSLLTGPNQPQHF.

The rearrangement joins TRBV6-1 to TRBJ2-3; 11 nucleotides line up with TRBD2. V was pared by 9 bases and J by 6 bases, with 11 bases of the junction left unmatched. Germline loops: CDR1 MNHNS, CDR2 SASEGT. There are 15 residues in the CDR3. CDR3 in amino acids: CASTSGGTRSDTQYF. Here the CDR3 DNA reads TGTGCCAGTACTAGCGGGGGCACACGTAGTGATACGCAGTATTTT.

The chain carries TRBV19 and TRBJ1-1; D is ambiguous. Trimming stripped 4 bases from V and 1 base from J, with 10 bases between. There are 14 residues in the CDR3. The germline V gene encodes CDR1 LNHDA and CDR2 SQIVND (reference sequence). The CDR3 region is CASSRTRGNTEAFF. DNA of the CDR3: TGTGCCAGTAGTAGAACAAGAGGGAACACTGAAGCTTTCTTT.

The V gene is TRBV11-3, the J gene TRBJ1-1, with 7 bases fitting TRBD1. Trimming removed 4 bases from V and 1 base from J; junction bases left unmatched: 0. This CDR3 comprises 13 residues. CDR1 SGHNT and CDR2 YENEEA come from the germline V gene. The CDR3 reads CASSWTGNTEAFF. CDR3 bases: TGTGCCAGCAGCTGGACAGGGAACACTGAAGCTTTCTTT.

This clonotype was found once. The chain is built from TRBV20-1 and TRBJ1-1; D is undetermined. Germline values: CDR1 DFQATT, CDR2 SNEGSKA (reference sequence). With 6 bases removed from V and 4 bases from J, the gap between germline ends came to 21 bases. This CDR3 is built from 15 residues. CDR3: CSALGSLSESTEAFF. CDR3 nucleotide sequence: TGCAGTGCCCTAGGGTCTCTCTCGGAGAGCACTGAAGCTTTCTTT.

This clonotype has more than one count but fewer than ten. V gene TRBV25-1 combines with J gene TRBJ1-6, with unresolved D. Trimming shortened V by 4 bases and J by 7 bases, and 14 bases separated the two germline ends. This CDR3 has 15 amino acids. CDR1 is MGHDK, CDR2 SYGVNS, per germline. CDR3 residues: CASSGGRTRNSPLHF. CDR3 coding DNA: TGTGCCAGCAGTGGAGGGAGAACGAGAAATTCACCCCTCCACTTT.

This clonotype has more than one count but fewer than ten. Here the CDR3 DNA reads TGTGCCAGCAGCACGGGACAAGGCCTTGTCTATAATTCACCCCTCCACTTT. Protein product: CASSTGQGLVYNSPLHF. The chain is built from TRBV7-2 and TRBJ1-6; the D gene is possibly TRBD1 (6 bases). In germline, CDR1 is SGHTA, CDR2 FQGNSA. V gave up 5 bases and J gave up 3 bases, with 17 bases separating them. The CDR3 runs to 17 residues.

This sequence joins TRBV30 and TRBJ2-7; D may be TRBD1 (6 bases). This CDR3 contains 14 residues. CDR1 GTSNPN and CDR2 SVGIG come from the germline V gene (reference sequence). Trimming stripped 0 bases from V and 2 bases from J, with 11 bases between. CDR3 sequence: CAWSVPGQTYEQYF. The CDR3 coding sequence is TGTGCCTGGAGTGTACCCGGACAGACCTACGAGCAGTACTTC.

This rearrangement joins TRBV7-8 to TRBJ2-2, with 8 bases that match TRBD2. After removal of 5 bases from V and 6 bases from J, the junction contained 5 bases not matched to a gene. The CDR3 loop spans 14 amino acids. Germline values: CDR1 SGHVS, CDR2 FQNEAQ. The CDR3 reads CASSIREGPGELFF. CDR3 nucleotide sequence: TGTGCCAGCAGCATTCGGGAGGGCCCCGGGGAGCTGTTTTTT.

This clonotype was found a few times. The rearrangement links TRBV6-1 to TRBJ2-3, with 13 positions matching TRBD2. Germline values: CDR1 MNHNS, CDR2 SASEGT. The CDR3 consists of 15 residues. V lost 6 bases and J lost 7; bases outside the gene matches: 7. The CDR3 loop reads CASSRGLAGTNTQYF. The CDR3 DNA reads TGTGCCAGCAGCCGGGGACTAGCGGGAACTAATACGCAGTATTTT.

This clonotype was picked up one time. The chain uses TRBV7-6 and TRBJ1-6, with TRBD1 matching over 8 bases. Per the germline V gene, CDR1 is SGHVS and CDR2 is FNYEAQ. V was pared by 4 bases and J by 4 bases, with 3 bases of the junction left unmatched. The CDR3 runs 15 residues. CDR3 sequence (DNA): TGTGCCAGCAGCTCGGACAGGGCTTATAATTCACCCCTCCACTTT. Its protein is CASSSDRAYNSPLHF.

The chain combines TRBV6-5 with TRBJ1-6, with TRBD1 as a possible D gene (6 bases). The CDR3 is made up of 12 amino acids. Trimming removed 4 bases at V and 10 bases at J, with 8 bases between. Germline assignment: CDR1 MNHEY and CDR2 SVGAGI. This CDR3 is CASSWTASPLHF. The CDR3 DNA reads TGTGCCAGCAGTTGGACAGCCTCACCCCTCCACTTT.

The genes are TRBV10-2 and TRBJ1-6; 7 bases map to TRBD1. Germline trimming cut 7 bases from V and 5 bases from J; bases unmatched to any gene: 2. The CDR3 runs to 13 residues. Germline V gives CDR1 WSHSY, CDR2 SAAADI. The CDR3 loop is CASTRGNNSPLHF. The CDR3 DNA reads TGCGCCAGCACCAGGGGGAATAATTCACCCCTCCACTTT.

The genes are TRBV30 and TRBJ1-6; D unclear. CDR3 size: 13 residues. V lost 4 bases to trimming and J lost 9 bases, with 13 bases between them. Per the germline V gene, CDR1 is GTSNPN and CDR2 is SVGIG (reference sequence). This CDR3 reads CAWKPADGSPLHF. The CDR3 nucleotides are TGTGCCTGGAAGCCTGCGGACGGTTCACCCCTCCACTTT.

This chain links TRBV29-1 with TRBJ1-2; a weak D match, TRBD1 (6 bases). Germline V CDR1 and CDR2: SQVTM, ANQGSEA. The CDR3 consists of 11 residues. The CDR3 sequence is CSGGSNYGYTF. The CDR3 coding sequence is TGCTCGGGGGGCTCCAACTATGGCTACACCTTC. Variable domain in full (rest from reference TRBV29-1 and TRBJ1-2): SAVISQKPSRDICQRGTSLTIQCQVDSQVTMMFWYRQQPGQSLTLIATANQGSEATYESGFVIDKFPISRPNLTFSTLTVSNMSPEDSSIYLCSGGSNYGYTFGSGTRLTVV.

The rearrangement joins TRBV29-1 to TRBJ1-5, with 8 bases matching TRBD1. This CDR3 comprises 13 residues. Germline-derived CDR1 and CDR2 are SQVTM and ANQGSEA. V gave up 7 bases and J gave up 4 bases; unmatched junction bases: 6. The CDR3 loop is CSAGQDPNQPQHF. CDR3 coding DNA: TGCAGCGCGGGACAGGACCCTAATCAGCCCCAGCATTTT.

V usage is TRBV18 and J usage is TRBJ2-3; TRBD2 matches at 13 bases. CDR1 and CDR2 (germline): KGHSH, LQKENI. This CDR3 region has 15 residues. The J segment lost 6 bases and the V segment lost 3 bases, leaving 3 bases of the junction unmatched. The CDR3 DNA follows: TGTGCCAGCTCACCCGGACTAGCGGGGGACGATACGCAGTATTTT. Residues: CASSPGLAGDDTQYF.

This clonotype is medium-sized in the sample. This chain joins TRBV15 and TRBJ2-5, with TRBD1 matching over 10 bases. V lost 3 bases, J lost 2 bases, and 9 bases stayed unmatched. The CDR3 has 17 residues. Germline V gene sequence: CDR1 LNHNV, CDR2 YYDKDF (reference sequence). In DNA, the CDR3 is TGTGCCACCAGCAGGAGGGGGGCGGGACAGGGGCAAGAGACCCAGTACTTC. Its protein product is CATSRRGAGQGQETQYF.

A few counts support this clonotype. Written as DNA, the CDR3 is TGTGCCAGCAGCTCCCAGACAGGGGACCAGCCCCAGCATTTT. As protein: CASSSQTGDQPQHF. The chain has TRBV7-6 and TRBJ1-5, with 8 bases that match TRBD1. The germline V gene encodes CDR1 SGHVS and CDR2 FNYEAQ. Trimming cost V 4 bases and J 7 bases; bases outside gene matches: 6. This CDR3 is 14 amino acids long.

The rearrangement links TRBV7-9 to TRBJ2-1; a possible D gene is TRBD1 (5 bases). Germline CDR1 and CDR2: SEHNR and FQNEAQ (reference sequence). V shed 5 bases and J shed 7 bases, with 24 bases lying between them. The CDR3 covers 17 residues. The CDR3 DNA reads TGTGCCAGCAGCATTACCTCTGGATTGGGGCATGGGAATGAGCAGTTCTTC. Translation: CASSITSGLGHGNEQFF.

CDR3 in DNA: TGTGCCAGCAGTGAAGCGGCTCGGGGGGCGGGAGGGGAGACCCAGTACTTC. Its translation: CASSEAARGAGGETQYF. The chain recombines TRBV2 with TRBJ2-5; 9 bases are a match to TRBD2. The CDR3 covers 17 residues. After removal of 0 bases from V and 5 bases from J, the junction contained 10 bases not matched to a gene. CDR1 is SNHLY, CDR2 FYNNEI, per germline.

This clonotype has more than one count but fewer than ten. In DNA, the CDR3 is TGCAGCGTCTACAGGGAGGACTATGGCTACACCTTC. Amino acid sequence: CSVYREDYGYTF. This chain joins TRBV29-1 and TRBJ1-2, with D possibly matching TRBD1 (6 bases). The ends were cut back, 6 bases at V and 3 bases at J, with 11 bases in the middle. Germline V gene lookup returns CDR1 SQVTM and CDR2 ANQGSEA. The CDR3 spans 12 residues. Supplemented by reference TRBV29-1 and TRBJ1-2, the full variable domain reads SAVISQKPSRDICQRGTSLTIQCQVDSQVTMMFWYRQQPGQSLTLIATANQGSEATYESGFVIDKFPISRPNLTFSTLTVSNMSPEDSSIYLCSVYREDYGYTFGSGTRLTVV.

The rearrangement joins TRBV9 to TRBJ2-7; D might be TRBD2 (7 bases). Trimming removed 0 bases from V and 3 bases from J, with 13 bases in between. Looked up from germline, CDR1 is SGDLS and CDR2 is YYNGEE. This CDR3 region has 15 residues. The CDR3 sequence: CASSVGAGGLYEQYF. The CDR3, as DNA: TGTGCCAGCAGCGTAGGGGCCGGGGGGCTCTACGAGCAGTACTTC. The whole variable domain, filled in from reference TRBV9 and TRBJ2-7, reads DSGVTQTPKHLITATGQRVTLRCSPRSGDLSVYWYQQSLDQGLQFLIQYYNGEERAKGNILERFSAQQFPDLHSELNLSSLELGDSALYFCASSVGAGGLYEQYFGPGTRLTVT.